What follows are 32 T cell receptor beta chains derived from one specimen sequenced in a study of shared clonotypes between healthy human individuals. The data were produced by immunoSEQ multiplex PCR, yet TCRdb's version contains in-frame clones alone and is incomplete. This table holds approximately 710,000 clones, less than 95% found once. The sequencing input was memory CD8+ T cells from PBMCs. Described subset: CD45RO+ cells pooled with CCR7-negative TemRA cells. The receptors were sampled from a man in his late teens or twenties in good health. Some clones in this sample may be carry-over from other donors' samples.

The chain's CDR3 is CASSPDGGVEANYGYTF. CDR3 coding DNA: TGTGCCAGCAGCCCCGATGGTGGGGTTGAAGCTAACTATGGCTACACCTTC. This sequence joins TRBV7-9 and TRBJ1-2; no definite D call. V was trimmed by 5 bases and J by 0 bases, leaving 19 bases between them. The CDR3 has 17 residues. Germline V CDR1 and CDR2: SEHNR, FQNEAQ (reference sequence).

The genes are TRBV29-1 and TRBJ2-1; D remains unclear. The CDR3 spans 11 residues. Trimming removed 5 bases at V and 3 bases at J, with 5 bases between. Germline lookup yields CDR1 SQVTM and CDR2 ANQGSEA. The CDR3 sequence is CSVPNYNEQFF. Here the CDR3 DNA reads TGCAGCGTTCCAAACTACAATGAGCAGTTCTTC.

As concerns this clone: Other DNA variants within this sample encode the same CDR3. V and J are TRBV27 and TRBJ1-4, with TRBD1 matching over 7 bases. Trimming cost V 5 bases and J 4 bases; bases outside gene matches: 7. CDR1 and CDR2 (germline): MNHEY, SMNVEV (reference sequence). The CDR3 has 15 amino acids. In DNA, the CDR3 is TGTGCCAGCAGTCCAAGGACAGGTTTTAATGAAAAACTGTTTTTT. It is translated as CASSPRTGFNEKLFF.

The rearrangement uses TRBV7-3 and TRBJ2-1, with 9 nucleotides matching TRBD1. Per germline, CDR1 SGHTA and CDR2 FQGTGA. The trim removed 5 bases at V and 8 bases at J, leaving 10 bases unmatched. The CDR3 sequence is 15 residues long. The CDR3 here is CASSAEGQGAHEQFF. The CDR3 nucleotides read TGTGCCAGCAGCGCGGAGGGACAGGGTGCCCATGAGCAGTTCTTC.

V gene TRBV9 combines with J gene TRBJ2-5; D might be TRBD2 (5 bases). Germline loops: CDR1 SGDLS, CDR2 YYNGEE. V lost 2 bases, J lost 5 bases, and 16 bases lay in between. The CDR3 consists of 15 residues. The CDR3 reads CASSVGGHTKETQYF. CDR3 sequence (DNA): TGTGCCAGCAGCGTGGGCGGGCACACCAAGGAGACCCAGTACTTC. Combining the CDR3 with reference TRBV9 and TRBJ2-5 gives the whole variable domain DSGVTQTPKHLITATGQRVTLRCSPRSGDLSVYWYQQSLDQGLQFLIQYYNGEERAKGNILERFSAQQFPDLHSELNLSSLELGDSALYFCASSVGGHTKETQYFGPGTRLLVL.

The rearrangement links TRBV28 to TRBJ2-3; D may be TRBD1 or TRBD2 (5 bases each). The ends were cut back, 3 bases at V and 6 bases at J, with 10 bases in the middle. CDR1 and CDR2 (germline): MDHEN, SYDVKM. The CDR3 loop spans 13 amino acids. DNA for the CDR3: TGTGCCAGCAGTTTTGGGGACCCGGATACGCAGTATTTT. This sequence encodes CASSFGDPDTQYF.

The rearrangement uses TRBV4-1 and TRBJ2-5, with D perhaps TRBD1 (5 bases). The V end lost 4 bases, the J end lost 5 bases, and 17 bases lay between the germline ends. This CDR3 spans 15 amino acids. Per the germline V gene, CDR1 is MGHRA and CDR2 is YSYEKL. CDR3 nucleotide sequence: TGCGCCAGCAGCCCTGAAATCAGGGTATCCGAGACCCAGTACTTC. As protein: CASSPEIRVSETQYF.

The chain has TRBV16 and TRBJ2-7; D call uncertain. V lost 0 bases, J lost 6 bases, and 9 bases lay in between. The CDR3 consists of 13 residues. Germline-derived CDR1 and CDR2 are KGHSY and FQNENV. Here the CDR3 DNA reads TGTGCCAGCAGCCAATCGAGGCTGCGCGAGCAGTACTTC. Its translation: CASSQSRLREQYF.

The rearrangement joins TRBV19 to TRBJ2-7; 9 bases are a match to TRBD2. CDR1 is LNHDA and CDR2 is SQIVND in the germline V gene (reference sequence). Trimming removed 6 bases from V and 0 bases from J; junction bases left unmatched: 3. The CDR3 covers 14 residues. The CDR3 protein is CASRTSGISYEQYF. The CDR3, as DNA: TGTGCCAGTAGGACTAGCGGCATCTCCTACGAGCAGTACTTC.

This clone was found once. Other DNA sequences in the same sample also yield this CDR3. CDR3 coding DNA: TGTGCCAGCAGTTTAAGAGGGGCCGGGGAGCTGTTTTTT. This gives the protein CASSLRGAGELFF. J is TRBJ2-2 and V is TRBV27, with D perhaps matching TRBD1 or TRBD2 (5 bases each). Germline V lookup: CDR1 MNHEY, CDR2 SMNVEV (reference sequence). V dropped 2 bases and J dropped 6 bases, with 7 bases sitting between them. The CDR3 spans 13 residues.

The chain links TRBV7-6 to TRBJ1-4, with no clear D. The CDR3 covers 18 residues. Germline values: CDR1 SGHVS, CDR2 FNYEAQ. Trimming cost V 2 bases and J 0 bases, with 16 bases left between them. The CDR3 reads CASSLSVLSHATNEKLFF. DNA for the CDR3: TGTGCCAGCAGCTTATCGGTCCTTTCCCACGCAACTAATGAAAAACTGTTTTTT.

The V and J genes are TRBV14 and TRBJ1-1, with TRBD1 as a possible D gene (5 bases). CDR1 SGHDN and CDR2 FVKESK come from the germline V gene. There are 16 residues in the CDR3. Trimming cost V 1 base and J 0 bases, with 12 bases left between them. The CDR3 DNA sequence: TGTGCCAGCAGCCAAGGTGTGGGGCTCATGAACACTGAAGCTTTCTTT. Encoded protein: CASSQGVGLMNTEAFF. Variable domain in full (rest from reference TRBV14 and TRBJ1-1): EAGVTQFPSHSVIEKGQTVTLRCDPISGHDNLYWYRRVMGKEIKFLLHFVKESKQDESGMPNNRFLAERTGGTYSTLKVQPAELEDSGVYFCASSQGVGLMNTEAFFGQGTRLTVV.

On this clone: This likely traces to a read error, being one base from a far larger clone. The chain links TRBV13 to TRBJ2-7; D remains unclear. Trimming stripped 5 bases from V and 1 base from J, with 9 bases between. This CDR3 contains 13 residues. CDR1 and CDR2 from the germline V gene are PRHDT and FYEKMQ (reference sequence). The CDR3 reads CASSQRASYEQYF. As DNA, the CDR3 is TGTGCCAGCAGCCAACGGGCTTCCTACGAGCAGTACTTC.

The chain joins TRBV14 to TRBJ2-2; D uncertain. The CDR3 runs 14 residues. CDR1 SGHDN and CDR2 FVKESK come from the germline V gene. With 0 bases removed from V and 5 bases from J, the gap between germline ends came to 7 bases. CDR3 residues: CASSQDQGTGELFF. Written as DNA, the CDR3 is TGTGCCAGCAGCCAAGATCAAGGGACCGGGGAGCTGTTTTTT.

The chain has TRBV6-4 and TRBJ1-1, with D possibly matching TRBD1 (5 bases). The CDR3 has 12 residues. Trimming cost V 6 bases and J 7 bases, with 12 bases left between them. Germline-derived CDR1 and CDR2 are MRHNA and SNTAGT. This CDR3 is CASSGGGGEAFF. For the CDR3, the DNA is TGTGCCAGCAGCGGGGGGGGTGGTGAAGCTTTCTTT.

Written as DNA, the CDR3 is TGTGCCAGCAGTTCCCGGGACAGGGAGCCCGAAGCTTTCTTT. Protein sequence: CASSSRDREPEAFF. This sequence joins TRBV2 and TRBJ1-1, with 9 bases that match TRBD1. The germline CDR1 and CDR2 sequences are SNHLY and FYNNEI. The CDR3 is made up of 14 amino acids. The V and J ends lost 5 bases and 8 bases, in that order; junction bases with no gene match: 9.

This chain links TRBV30 with TRBJ2-1, with no clear D. The ends were cut back, 2 bases at V and 6 bases at J, with 11 bases in the middle. Germline CDR1 is GTSNPN and CDR2 is SVGIG (reference sequence). The CDR3 runs 13 residues. CDR3 sequence: CAWSLLSGNEQFF. CDR3 nucleotide sequence: TGTGCCTGGAGTCTTTTGTCCGGCAATGAGCAGTTCTTC.

The chain recombines TRBV27 with TRBJ2-7; D gene ambiguous. Germline V CDR1 and CDR2: MNHEY, SMNVEV (reference sequence). This CDR3 has 11 residues. Trimming removed 5 bases at V and 4 bases at J, with 6 bases between. CDR3: CASSTLYEQYF. The CDR3 nucleotides read TGTGCCAGCAGTACCCTATACGAGCAGTACTTC.

This chain links TRBV27 with TRBJ1-3; TRBD1 might be the D (6 bases). This CDR3 has 19 amino acids. Germline loops: CDR1 MNHEY, CDR2 SMNVEV (reference sequence). V was clipped by 6 bases and J by 2 bases, with 26 bases between them. CDR3 sequence: CASSPSAGEWIGAGNTIYF. In DNA, the CDR3 is TGTGCCAGCAGCCCCTCAGCAGGGGAATGGATAGGCGCTGGAAACACCATATATTTT.

The J gene is TRBJ1-1, the V gene TRBV27; 10 positions match TRBD1. This CDR3 has 14 residues. After removal of 6 bases from V and 4 bases from J, the junction contained 5 bases not matched to a gene. Germline V gives CDR1 MNHEY, CDR2 SMNVEV (reference sequence). This chain's CDR3 is CASRATGGSTEAFF. CDR3 coding DNA: TGTGCCAGCAGAGCGACAGGGGGCTCCACTGAAGCTTTCTTT.

This chain links TRBV29-1 with TRBJ1-5; the match to TRBD1 covers 10 bases. CDR3 size: 15 residues. CDR1 is SQVTM and CDR2 is ANQGSEA in the germline V gene. Trimming took 6 bases from V and 0 from J; bases not matched to a gene: 5. In DNA form, the CDR3 reads TGCAGCGTGGCCGGGACAGGGGATAGCAATCAGCCCCAGCATTTT. It codes for CSVAGTGDSNQPQHF.

This clone was counted a few times. The rearrangement joins TRBV6-6 to TRBJ2-2; D is uncertain. Germline V gene lookup returns CDR1 MNHNY and CDR2 SVGAGI (reference sequence). Trimming pared 2 bases from V and 5 bases from J, leaving 12 bases between. CDR3 length: 15 amino acids. CDR3: CASSYLALGTGELFF. The CDR3 coding sequence is TGTGCCAGCAGTTACCTGGCGTTGGGGACCGGGGAGCTGTTTTTT.

The chain uses TRBV7-9 and TRBJ2-7; no definite D call. This CDR3 has 11 residues. The germline V gene encodes CDR1 SEHNR and CDR2 FQNEAQ (reference sequence). V was shortened by 5 bases and J by 3 bases, with 5 bases between the two germline ends. The DNA of the CDR3 is TGTGCCAGCAGCGTAGTCTACGAGCAGTACTTC. Translated, it gives CASSVVYEQYF.

The J gene is TRBJ2-1, the V gene TRBV13; D is undetermined. The CDR3 contains 14 residues. In germline, CDR1 is PRHDT, CDR2 FYEKMQ (reference sequence). Trimming stripped 4 bases from V and 7 bases from J, with 14 bases between. The CDR3 protein is CASSSPHAVNEQFF. For the CDR3, the DNA is TGTGCCAGCAGCTCCCCTCATGCGGTGAATGAGCAGTTCTTC. Drawing the rest from reference TRBV13 and TRBJ2-1, the complete variable domain is AAGVIQSPRHLIKEKRETATLKCYPIPRHDTVYWYQQGPGQDPQFLISFYEKMQSDKGSIPDRFSAQQFSDYHSELNMSSLELGDSALYFCASSSPHAVNEQFFGPGTRLTVL.

The chain uses TRBV9 and TRBJ2-3; TRBD2 aligns across 8 bases. Germline trimming cut 4 bases from V and 6 bases from J; bases unmatched to any gene: 13. Germline V CDR1 and CDR2: SGDLS, YYNGEE. This CDR3 contains 16 residues. The CDR3 DNA is TGTGCCAGCAGCTCAACCCACGGGAGGGCCATGGATACGCAGTATTTT. It specifies CASSSTHGRAMDTQYF.

The chain combines TRBV29-1 with TRBJ1-2; D is uncertain. The CDR3 runs to 11 residues. Trimming left V 1 base short and J 3 bases short, with 3 bases between. Germline CDR1 is SQVTM and CDR2 is ANQGSEA. In nucleotides, the CDR3 is TGCAGCGTTGAAGGAGACTATGGCTACACCTTC. Its protein product is CSVEGDYGYTF.

The chain links TRBV6-6 to TRBJ1-1, with a possible D match to TRBD1 (5 bases). Per germline, CDR1 MNHNY and CDR2 SVGAGI (reference sequence). This CDR3 contains 14 residues. The V and J ends lost 0 bases and 6 bases respectively, with 11 bases between them. Written as DNA, the CDR3 is TGTGCCAGCAGTTACTCTCCGGGGCCCGCTGAAGCTTTCTTT. Its protein product is CASSYSPGPAEAFF.

With respect to this clone: This specimen includes other DNA sequences encoding the same CDR3. The chain couples TRBV28 to TRBJ1-5, with D possibly TRBD1 on 5 matching bases. The germline V gene has CDR1 MDHEN and CDR2 SYDVKM. The V gene lost 5 bases and the J gene lost 7 bases, with 6 bases spanning the gap. CDR3 length: 11 amino acids. This CDR3 is CASSRGQPQHF. The CDR3 coding sequence is TGTGCCAGCAGTCGGGGGCAGCCCCAGCATTTT.

This sequence joins TRBV6-6 and TRBJ2-7, with a possible D match to TRBD1 (5 bases). Trimming cost V 8 bases and J 1 base, with 9 bases left between them. The CDR3 covers 12 residues. Germline values: CDR1 MNHNY, CDR2 SVGAGI (reference sequence). Here the CDR3 reads CASSDTSYEQYF. DNA of the CDR3: TGTGCCAGCTCGGACACTTCCTACGAGCAGTACTTC.

This sequence joins TRBV9 and TRBJ2-2; D gene uncertain. Trimming cost V 3 bases and J 2 bases, with 8 bases left between them. The CDR3 loop spans 14 amino acids. Germline CDR1 SGDLS, CDR2 YYNGEE. CDR3: CASSAVTNTGELFF. CDR3 coding DNA: TGTGCCAGCAGCGCCGTGACTAACACCGGGGAGCTGTTTTTT. The variable domain in full, completed from reference TRBV9 and TRBJ2-2, reads DSGVTQTPKHLITATGQRVTLRCSPRSGDLSVYWYQQSLDQGLQFLIQYYNGEERAKGNILERFSAQQFPDLHSELNLSSLELGDSALYFCASSAVTNTGELFFGEGSRLTVL.

The chain couples TRBV9 to TRBJ2-3; D gene unclear. Looked up from germline, CDR1 is SGDLS and CDR2 is YYNGEE. V shed 0 bases and J shed 0 bases, with 11 bases lying between them. The CDR3 is 16 amino acids. The CDR3, as DNA: TGTGCCAGCAGCGTAGTGTCGGCGAGAAGCACAGATACGCAGTATTTT. Its translation is CASSVVSARSTDTQYF.

The chain employs TRBV5-4 and TRBJ1-2, with 7 bases matching TRBD1. V lost 3 bases, J lost 6 bases, and 8 bases stayed unmatched. This CDR3 region has 14 residues. Per the germline V gene, CDR1 is SGHNT and CDR2 is YYREEE (reference sequence). In DNA form, the CDR3 reads TGTGCCAGCAGCTCACCTGAACAGGGGCATGGCTACACCTTC. It translates to CASSSPEQGHGYTF.